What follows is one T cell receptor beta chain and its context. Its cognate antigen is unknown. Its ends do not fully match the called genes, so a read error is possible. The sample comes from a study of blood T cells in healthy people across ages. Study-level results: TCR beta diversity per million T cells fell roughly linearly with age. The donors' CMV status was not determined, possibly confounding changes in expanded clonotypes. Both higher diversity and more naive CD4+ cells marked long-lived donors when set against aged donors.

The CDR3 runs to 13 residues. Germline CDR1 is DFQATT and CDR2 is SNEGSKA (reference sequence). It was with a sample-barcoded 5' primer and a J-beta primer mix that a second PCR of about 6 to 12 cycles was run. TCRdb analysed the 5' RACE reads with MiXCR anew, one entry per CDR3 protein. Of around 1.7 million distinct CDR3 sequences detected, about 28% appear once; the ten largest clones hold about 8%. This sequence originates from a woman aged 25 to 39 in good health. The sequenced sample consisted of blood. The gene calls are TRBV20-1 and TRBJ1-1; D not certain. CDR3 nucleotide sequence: TGCAGTGCTAGGACTTCAGGAAACACTAAAGCTTTCTTT. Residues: CSARTSGNTKAFF.